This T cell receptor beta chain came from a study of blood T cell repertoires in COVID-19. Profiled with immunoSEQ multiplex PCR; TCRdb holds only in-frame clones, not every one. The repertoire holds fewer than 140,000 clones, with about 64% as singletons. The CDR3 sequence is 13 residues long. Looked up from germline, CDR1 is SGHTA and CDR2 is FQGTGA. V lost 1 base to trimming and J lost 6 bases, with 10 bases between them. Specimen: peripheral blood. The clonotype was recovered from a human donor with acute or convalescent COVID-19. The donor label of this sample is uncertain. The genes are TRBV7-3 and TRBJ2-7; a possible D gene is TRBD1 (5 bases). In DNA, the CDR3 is TGTGCCAGCAGCTTAAAAACAGGTGGCGAGCAGTACTTC. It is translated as CASSLKTGGEQYF.